This T cell receptor beta chain is from a study of cytomegalovirus exposure and HLA in healthy donors. Study results and limitations: It was 150 to 200 TCR beta chains that were listed as cytomegalovirus-associated. CMV serostatus alone was available as immune exposure information.

Turning to this clone: As yet, its antigen is unknown.

The primer mix had 60 Vbeta and 13 Jbeta primers. Assay used: immunoSEQ multiplex PCR; TCRdb lists only in-frame clones, some missing. The table lists roughly 170,000 clones, roughly 81% of them singletons. The CDR3 extends over 14 amino acids. Per the germline V gene, CDR1 is GTSNPN and CDR2 is SVGIG (reference sequence). After removal of 0 bases from V and 2 bases from J, the junction contained 2 bases not matched to a gene. The source material was PBMCs. The rearrangement joins TRBV30 to TRBJ2-7; TRBD1 matches 9 bases. The clonotype originates from a girl between 5 and 17 years old in good health and CMV-seropositive. The chain's CDR3 is CAWSVGDRAYEQYF. The CDR3 DNA reads as TGTGCCTGGAGTGTCGGGGACAGGGCCTACGAGCAGTACTTC.